This entry is about one T cell receptor beta chain. The data were obtained in a study of blood T cell repertoires in COVID-19. The overall study: Material from acute and convalescent COVID-19 was sourced from the United States, Italy and Spain. The cDNA or gDNA used as material had been derived from T cells, B-cell-depleted T cells, or PBMCs.

The V end lost 5 bases, the J end lost 7 bases, and 21 bases lay between the germline ends. This CDR3 has 16 amino acids. The V gene's germline CDR1 is ENHRY and CDR2 SYGVKD. Produced via immunoSEQ multiplex PCR; TCRdb's table is partial and in-frame only. The repertoire has approximately 67,000 clones, approximately 90% of them found once; the top ten carry around 4.7%. The chain has TRBV10-3 and TRBJ1-5; D perhaps matches TRBD1 (6 bases). This TCR was recovered from a woman aged 60-75 years with active COVID-19. Sample: peripheral blood. CDR3 in amino acids: CAISNTPSTGSQPQHF. The CDR3 bases are TGTGCCATCAGTAACACCCCTTCGACAGGTAGCCAGCCCCAGCATTTT.